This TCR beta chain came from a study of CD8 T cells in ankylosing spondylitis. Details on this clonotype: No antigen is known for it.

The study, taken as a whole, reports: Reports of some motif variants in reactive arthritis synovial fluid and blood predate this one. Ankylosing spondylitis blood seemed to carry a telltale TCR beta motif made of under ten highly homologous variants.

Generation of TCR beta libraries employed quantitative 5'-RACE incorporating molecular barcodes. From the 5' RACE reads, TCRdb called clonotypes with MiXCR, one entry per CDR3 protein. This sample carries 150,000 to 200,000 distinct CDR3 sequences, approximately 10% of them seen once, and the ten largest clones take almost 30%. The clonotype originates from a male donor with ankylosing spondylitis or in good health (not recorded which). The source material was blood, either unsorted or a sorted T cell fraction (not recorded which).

The CDR3, as DNA: TGCAGCGTACTCGTGACAGGCCCTGAAGCTTTCTTT. The encoded protein is CSVLVTGPEAFF. The chain carries TRBV29-1 and TRBJ1-1, with D maybe TRBD1 (6 bases). This CDR3 is 12 amino acids long. With 6 bases removed from V and 6 bases from J, the gap between germline ends came to 14 bases. Germline V lookup: CDR1 SQVTM, CDR2 ANQGSEA.